This T cell receptor beta chain was sequenced during a study of T cells expressing NK-cell markers. Looked up from germline, CDR1 is SGHKS and CDR2 is YYEKEE (reference sequence). The CDR3 consists of 14 residues. Findings and limits, study-wide: These clonotypes additionally ranked first within the CD3+CD56-NKG2C+ fraction of a few donors.

Concerning this clonotype itself: Its target is not known.

Scientists made TCR beta cDNA using 5'RACE template switching with UMIs. TCRdb re-called the 5' RACE reads; every CDR3 protein appears as one record, without DNA. The sample table includes around 140,000 distinct CDR3 sequences. The J gene is TRBJ2-1, the V gene TRBV5-5; the D call from TCRdb, TRBD2, cannot be confirmed without DNA. The source material was blood T cells: a sorted CD56 or NKG2C T cell subset, CD4+ or CD8+ T cells, or bulk PBMC T cells (not recorded which). The receptor comes from a man aged 18 to 35 in good health. The CDR3 reads CASSAGLIYNEQFF.